What follows are 32 T cell receptor beta chains derived from one specimen sequenced in a study of OX40 agonist ivuxolimab in advanced cancers. Here immunoSEQ multiplex PCR was the method, and the copy in TCRdb shows in-frame clones only, minus some. Found here are some 78,000 clones, roughly nine tenths of them singletons; the top ten hold roughly 2.8%. The starting material was CD4+ or CD8+ T cells sorted from blood, obtained in a trial of the OX40 agonist ivuxolimab. The receptors derive from an adult with an advanced solid tumor such as melanoma, head and neck, liver or kidney cancer.

V is TRBV2 and J is TRBJ2-7; 13 nucleotides match TRBD2. Losses at the gene ends were 6 bases for V and 6 bases for J; bases not matched to a gene: 8. Looked up from germline, CDR1 is SNHLY and CDR2 is FYNNEI. The CDR3 is 15 amino acids. The CDR3 coding sequence is TGTGCCAGCAGCTATGGACTAGCGGGAGAGTCCGAGCAGTACTTC. Residues: CASSYGLAGESEQYF. Drawing the rest from reference TRBV2 and TRBJ2-7, the complete variable domain is EPEVTQTPSHQVTQMGQEVILRCVPISNHLYFYWYRQILGQKVEFLVSFYNNEISEKSEIFDDQFSVERPDGSNFTLKIRSTKLEDSAMYFCASSYGLAGESEQYFGPGTRLTVT.

V gene TRBV11-2 combines with J gene TRBJ1-2, with D uncertain. Germline loops: CDR1 SGHAT, CDR2 FQNNGV. This CDR3 has 13 amino acids. V was pared by 5 bases and J by 6 bases, with 13 bases between. The CDR3 sequence: CASSHEGLNGYTF. Here the CDR3 DNA reads TGTGCCAGCAGCCACGAAGGGCTTAATGGCTACACCTTC.

CDR3 in amino acids: CASRGDSLFSNQPQHF. In nucleotides, the CDR3 is TGTGCCAGCAGGGGGGACTCACTATTTAGCAATCAGCCCCAGCATTTT. The chain employs TRBV2 and TRBJ1-5; D perhaps matches TRBD1 (5 bases). The CDR3 totals 16 residues. CDR1 and CDR2 (germline): SNHLY, FYNNEI. The V gene lost 6 bases and the J gene lost 0 bases, with 15 bases spanning the gap.

The gene calls are TRBV7-9 and TRBJ1-5, with D tentatively TRBD1 (5 bases). CDR3 length: 15 residues. V was shortened by 0 bases and J by 7 bases, with 13 bases between the two germline ends. Germline assignment: CDR1 SEHNR and CDR2 FQNEAQ (reference sequence). CDR3 DNA sequence: TGTGCCAGCAGCTTAGCGGGGACTGAAAGACAGCCCCAGCATTTT. Translating gives CASSLAGTERQPQHF. The full variable domain, rest sourced from reference TRBV7-9 and TRBJ1-5, is DTGVSQNPRHKITKRGQNVTFRCDPISEHNRLYWYRQTLGQGPEFLTYFQNEAQLEKSRLLSDRFSAERPKGSFSTLEIQRTEQGDSAMYLCASSLAGTERQPQHFGDGTRLSIL.

About this clone itself: No DNA is shown, since the ends of the CDR3 on it are uncertain; the CDR3 is the one TCRdb lists. V and J are TRBV7-2 and TRBJ1-2; TRBD1, the table's D call, lacks a check against the DNA. The CDR3 spans 18 amino acids, including both terminal residues. CDR1 is SGHTA and CDR2 is FQGNSA in the germline V gene. This chain's CDR3 is CATLTSGTGGYSNYGCTF.

The chain combines TRBV9 with TRBJ2-1, with D hard to call. CDR1 and CDR2 from the germline V gene are SGDLS and YYNGEE. This CDR3 is 16 amino acids long. Trimming shortened V by 3 bases and J by 2 bases, and 15 bases separated the two germline ends. The CDR3 DNA is TGTGCCAGCAGCGAGATCCACTCCGGCCCCTACAATGAGCAGTTCTTC. This codes for CASSEIHSGPYNEQFF.

The chain carries TRBV5-4 and TRBJ1-2; D gene unclear. Germline CDR1 and CDR2: SGHNT and YYREEE (reference sequence). The CDR3 sequence is 15 residues long. V was cut by 0 bases and J by 3 bases, with 12 bases left in between. Written as DNA, the CDR3 is TGTGCCAGCAGCTTGGACATGGGCCAGGACTATGGCTACACCTTC. Translated: CASSLDMGQDYGYTF.

The rearrangement links TRBV5-1 to TRBJ2-3; TRBD1 or TRBD2 may be the D gene (6 bases each). V gave up 3 bases and J gave up 4 bases, with 15 bases separating them. Germline V gene data show CDR1 as SGHRS and CDR2 as YFSETQ. The CDR3 totals 15 residues. CDR3 sequence reads: CASSSPLGGPDTQYF. The DNA for the CDR3 is TGCGCCAGCAGCTCGCCACTAGGGGGGCCAGATACGCAGTATTTT.

In its sample, this clone was seen once. The gene calls are TRBV6-5 and TRBJ1-1; D remains unclear. The V and J ends lost 5 bases and 4 bases respectively, with 17 bases between them. CDR3 length equals 15 residues. Germline-derived CDR1 and CDR2 are MNHEY and SVGAGI. The CDR3 loop is CASSGRGRWSTEAFF. CDR3 coding DNA: TGTGCCAGCAGTGGACGGGGTCGTTGGAGCACTGAAGCTTTCTTT.

This rearrangement joins TRBV28 to TRBJ2-1, with D uncertain. Trimming removed 3 bases at V and 6 bases at J, with 18 bases between. The CDR3 spans 16 residues. The germline V gene has CDR1 MDHEN and CDR2 SYDVKM. The CDR3 here is CASSFREARLFNEQFF. For the CDR3, the DNA is TGTGCCAGCAGTTTTCGAGAAGCGCGTCTATTCAATGAGCAGTTCTTC.

The chain is built from TRBV6-5 and TRBJ1-2; D not resolved. V was cut by 0 bases and J by 14 bases, with 13 bases left in between. The CDR3 spans 12 residues. Per the germline V gene, CDR1 is MNHEY and CDR2 is SVGAGI. DNA for the CDR3: TGTGCCAGCAGTTACTCGAATGTTGGTTGGACCTTC. This sequence encodes CASSYSNVGWTF.

The V and J genes are TRBV6-5 and TRBJ1-3, with D possibly being TRBD1 (6 bases). The germline V gene has CDR1 MNHEY and CDR2 SVGAGI. CDR3 length: 14 residues. Trimming removed 0 bases at V and 4 bases at J, with 7 bases between. The CDR3 protein is CASSYSGTGNTIYF. The CDR3 DNA sequence: TGTGCCAGCAGTTACTCAGGGACAGGAAACACCATATATTTT.

Here the CDR3 reads CAWNRGRDMTEAFF. CDR3 DNA: TGTGCCTGGAACCGGGGCAGGGATATGACTGAAGCTTTCTTT. The chain recombines TRBV30 with TRBJ1-1, with D perhaps matching TRBD1 (5 bases). This CDR3 spans 14 amino acids. Per germline, CDR1 GTSNPN and CDR2 SVGIG (reference sequence). V gave up 4 bases and J gave up 5 bases, with 17 bases separating them.

This chain joins TRBV6-6 and TRBJ2-5; 8 bases align to TRBD2. The J segment lost 4 bases and the V segment lost 10 bases, leaving 8 bases of the junction unmatched. Germline values: CDR1 MNHNY, CDR2 SVGAGI (reference sequence). The CDR3 runs 13 residues. CDR3 amino acids: CATGGDQGETQYF. The CDR3 region has the DNA TGTGCCACCGGGGGGGATCAAGGAGAGACCCAGTACTTC.

The gene calls are TRBV30 and TRBJ1-1; no clear D gene. V was clipped by 0 bases and J by 0 bases, with 11 bases between them. The CDR3 is 15 amino acids. Germline V lookup: CDR1 GTSNPN, CDR2 SVGIG (reference sequence). The DNA for the CDR3 is TGTGCCTGGAGTGTACAACACACCATGAACACTGAAGCTTTCTTT. It codes for CAWSVQHTMNTEAFF.

The chain is built from TRBV7-9 and TRBJ2-1; 8 nucleotides line up with TRBD1. V shed 3 bases and J 8 bases; nucleotides not matched to a gene: 9. Germline V gene sequence: CDR1 SEHNR, CDR2 FQNEAQ (reference sequence). This CDR3 region has 15 residues. This CDR3 is CASSLGQGALDEQFF. The CDR3 nucleotides read TGTGCCAGCAGCTTGGGGCAGGGGGCTCTGGATGAGCAGTTCTTC.

The chain has TRBV4-1 and TRBJ2-7; 7 bases match TRBD2. Germline CDR1 is MGHRA and CDR2 is YSYEKL. The CDR3 contains 16 residues. With V trimmed by 1 base and J by 5 bases, 11 bases remained unmatched. The CDR3 nucleotides are TGCGCCAGCAGCCAAGGTTTGGGCGGGAGTATACACGAGCAGTACTTC. This sequence encodes CASSQGLGGSIHEQYF.

The genes are TRBV7-2 and TRBJ2-7; 8 bases line up with TRBD2. CDR1 SGHTA and CDR2 FQGNSA come from the germline V gene. The ends lost 8 bases at V and 2 bases at J; junction bases unmatched: 8. CDR3 length: 14 amino acids. The CDR3 DNA reads as TGTGCCAGCGCCATCGGGGGGGCCCCCTACGAGCAGTACTTC. Protein product: CASAIGGAPYEQYF.

This chain joins TRBV11-3 and TRBJ2-7; no definite D call. This CDR3 comprises 13 residues. Germline V lookup: CDR1 SGHNT, CDR2 YENEEA. With 5 bases removed from V and 3 bases from J, the gap between germline ends came to 11 bases. CDR3 coding DNA: TGTGCCAGCAGCGCCAGTAGGTACTACGAGCAGTACTTC. Translated: CASSASRYYEQYF. Filled out from reference TRBV11-3 and TRBJ2-7, the complete variable domain reads EAGVVQSPRYKIIEKKQPVAFWCNPISGHNTLYWYLQNLGQGPELLIRYENEEAVDDSQLPKDRFSAERLKGVDSTLKIQPAELGDSAVYLCASSASRYYEQYFGPGTRLTVT.

The rearrangement joins TRBV20-1 to TRBJ2-5; D remains ambiguous. The better agreement between TRBJ2-7 and the DNA end casts doubt on the J call. The germline V gene has CDR1 DFQATT and CDR2 SNEGSKA (reference sequence). The CDR3 length is 10 residues. The CDR3 here is CSASFHEQYF. The CDR3 DNA sequence: TGCAGTGCTAGTTTCCACGAGCAGTACTTC.

The J gene is TRBJ1-5, the V gene TRBV5-1; TRBD1 matches 7 bases. The V gene end was trimmed by 3 bases and the J gene end by 3 bases; junction bases not matched to a gene: 3. The CDR3 spans 14 residues. From germline, CDR1 is SGHRS and CDR2 YFSETQ. The CDR3 bases are TGCGCCAGCAGCTACGGGACAGACAATCAGCCCCAGCATTTT. It codes for CASSYGTDNQPQHF.

The chain employs TRBV19 and TRBJ1-2; TRBD1 agrees at 7 bases. CDR1 and CDR2 (germline): LNHDA, SQIVND (reference sequence). The CDR3 has 14 amino acids. V was clipped by 3 bases and J by 4 bases; unmatched bases: 5. The CDR3 nucleotides are TGTGCCAGTAGTATGAGGGGGCGAGTCTATGGCTACACCTTC. Its protein product is CASSMRGRVYGYTF.

The sample holds one count of this clone. The genes are TRBV5-4 and TRBJ1-1, with 8 bases matching TRBD1. Germline CDR1 SGHNT, CDR2 YYREEE (reference sequence). The CDR3 has 16 residues. Trimming took 4 bases from V and 3 from J; bases not matched to a gene: 11. CDR3 residues: CASSPSRGRGYTEAFF. In DNA, the CDR3 is TGTGCCAGCAGCCCCTCCAGGGGGCGAGGGTACACTGAAGCTTTCTTT.

The chain uses TRBV4-1 and TRBJ1-2; no reliable D call. CDR1 and CDR2 (germline): MGHRA, YSYEKL. This CDR3 has 14 amino acids. Trimming stripped 0 bases from V and 8 bases from J, with 13 bases between. CDR3 bases: TGCGCCAGCAGCCAAGAGGGCGCAAGGCGGGGCTACACCTTC. Encoded protein: CASSQEGARRGYTF.

This chain joins TRBV28 and TRBJ2-1, with D perhaps TRBD2 (6 bases). V was pared by 4 bases and J by 3 bases, with 7 bases between. Germline lookup yields CDR1 MDHEN and CDR2 SYDVKM. The CDR3 covers 13 residues. CDR3 sequence: CASSSGLYNEQFF. DNA of the CDR3: TGTGCCAGCAGTTCGGGACTCTACAATGAGCAGTTCTTC.

V is TRBV11-2 and J is TRBJ2-7; TRBD1 agrees at 7 bases. The CDR3 has 14 amino acids. Germline trimming cut 5 bases from V and 5 bases from J; bases unmatched to any gene: 9. Germline CDR1 reads SGHAT; CDR2 reads FQNNGV. CDR3 in amino acids: CASSPGTVIDEQYF. The CDR3 region has the DNA TGTGCCAGCAGCCCAGGGACAGTTATCGACGAGCAGTACTTC.

The chain recombines TRBV29-1 with TRBJ1-1; D not resolved. The V end lost 1 base, the J end lost 1 base, and 13 bases lay between the germline ends. The germline gives CDR1 SQVTM, CDR2 ANQGSEA. The CDR3 runs 15 residues. CDR3 residues: CSVEVQLARNTEAFF. The CDR3 coding sequence is TGCAGCGTTGAAGTCCAGCTCGCCCGGAACACTGAAGCTTTCTTT.

V usage is TRBV30 and J usage is TRBJ2-6; D is ambiguous. This CDR3 has 13 amino acids. Trimming pared 5 bases from V and 2 bases from J, leaving 7 bases between. CDR1 and CDR2 (germline): GTSNPN, SVGIG (reference sequence). For the CDR3, the DNA is TGTGCCTGGCGCGTAGCTGGGGCCAACGTCCTGACTTTC. It specifies CAWRVAGANVLTF.

This clone was observed once. This rearrangement joins TRBV6-6 to TRBJ2-7; TRBD2 is a possible D gene (5 bases). Germline loops: CDR1 MNHNY, CDR2 SVGAGI (reference sequence). Trimming left V 7 bases short and J 3 bases short, with 13 bases between. The CDR3 has 13 amino acids. In nucleotides, the CDR3 is TGTGCCAGCACGTCGGGTGGACTCTACGAGCAGTACTTC. Amino acid sequence: CASTSGGLYEQYF.

The chain is built from TRBV12-5 and TRBJ2-2; D assignment may be TRBD1 or TRBD2 (6 bases each). Trimming stripped 2 bases from V and 3 bases from J, with 7 bases between. The CDR3 spans 14 residues. The germline CDR1 and CDR2 sequences are LGHNT and FRNRAP. CDR3 sequence reads: CASGLRGDTGELFF. The CDR3 DNA is TGTGCTAGTGGTTTGAGGGGGGACACCGGGGAGCTGTTTTTT.

The DNA of the CDR3 is TGTGCCAGCAGTGAACTTGCCCTTCGGGGGAACTTCCCCCAGGGGGCCTACAATGAGCAGTTCTTC. Protein: CASSELALRGNFPQGAYNEQFF. V usage is TRBV2 and J usage is TRBJ2-1; the D gene is possibly TRBD1 (7 bases). Trimming took 2 bases from V and 2 from J, leaving 31 bases between them. Germline loops: CDR1 SNHLY, CDR2 FYNNEI. The CDR3 runs to 22 residues.

This chain links TRBV6-1 with TRBJ2-7, with TRBD1 identical over 7 bases. Germline V gives CDR1 MNHNS, CDR2 SASEGT. The V gene end was trimmed by 2 bases and the J gene end by 3 bases; junction bases not matched to a gene: 10. CDR3 length: 16 amino acids. The CDR3 bases are TGTGCCAGCAGTGAAAGGGAGACAGGGATAAACTACGAGCAGTACTTC. Its protein is CASSERETGINYEQYF.